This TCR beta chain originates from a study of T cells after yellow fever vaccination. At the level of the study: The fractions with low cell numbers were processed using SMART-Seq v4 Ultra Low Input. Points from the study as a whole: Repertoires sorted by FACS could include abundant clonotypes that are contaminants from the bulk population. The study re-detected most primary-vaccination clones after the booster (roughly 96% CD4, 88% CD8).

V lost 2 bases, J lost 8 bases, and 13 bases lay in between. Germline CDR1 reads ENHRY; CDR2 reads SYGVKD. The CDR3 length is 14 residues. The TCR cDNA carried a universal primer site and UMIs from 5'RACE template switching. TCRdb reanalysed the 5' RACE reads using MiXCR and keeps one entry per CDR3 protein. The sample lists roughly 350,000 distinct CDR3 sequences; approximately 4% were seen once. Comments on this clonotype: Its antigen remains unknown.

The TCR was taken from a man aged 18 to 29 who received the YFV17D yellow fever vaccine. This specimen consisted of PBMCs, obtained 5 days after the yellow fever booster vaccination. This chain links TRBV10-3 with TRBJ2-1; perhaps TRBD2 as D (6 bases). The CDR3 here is CAISEGGLADEQFF. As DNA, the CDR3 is TGTGCCATCAGTGAGGGGGGGTTAGCGGATGAGCAGTTCTTC.